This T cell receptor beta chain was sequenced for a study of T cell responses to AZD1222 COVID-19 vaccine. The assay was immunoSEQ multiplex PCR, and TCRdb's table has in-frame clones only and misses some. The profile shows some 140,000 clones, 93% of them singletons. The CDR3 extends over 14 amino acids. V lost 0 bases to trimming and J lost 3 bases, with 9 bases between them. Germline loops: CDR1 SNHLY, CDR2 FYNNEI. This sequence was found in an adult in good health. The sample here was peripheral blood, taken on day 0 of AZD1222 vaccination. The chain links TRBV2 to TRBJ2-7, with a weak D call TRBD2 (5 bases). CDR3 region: CASSEALAFYEQYF. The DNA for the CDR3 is TGTGCCAGCAGTGAAGCTCTAGCCTTCTACGAGCAGTACTTC. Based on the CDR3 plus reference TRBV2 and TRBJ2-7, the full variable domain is EPEVTQTPSHQVTQMGQEVILRCVPISNHLYFYWYRQILGQKVEFLVSFYNNEISEKSEIFDDQFSVERPDGSNFTLKIRSTKLEDSAMYFCASSEALAFYEQYFGPGTRLTVT.